This record covers a single T cell receptor (beta chain). Its cognate antigen has yet to be identified. It has no much larger one-base neighbor in the sample; base qualities were not kept. The entry originates in a study of control samples from healthy donors and cancer patients (dated by TCRdb to 2019 to 2021). Library prep was done by the immunoSEQ multiplex PCR assay. TCRdb re-hosts the immuneACCESS table, in-frame sequences only. Its copies lack some clones; in the studies checked, an unresolved V gene accounts for under half of them, and the cause for the rest is not known. Here the sample has roughly 120,000 clones; more than 85% occur a single time. The ten largest clonotypes hold under 20% of the sample. The sequenced sample was blood. This sequence originates from a woman between 50 and 59 years old in good health.

At the DNA level, the sequence is TGCGCCAGCAGCTTGGGGGATAAGAACACTGAAGCTTTCTTT. It codes for CASSLGDKNTEAFF. The chain uses TRBV5-1 and TRBJ1-1, with an unclear D gene assignment. Looking up the germline V gene yields CDR1 SGHRS and CDR2 YFSETQ. Its CDR3 holds 14 amino acids, cysteine through phenylalanine. This entry keeps only the CDR3 DNA: 42 bases, framed from base 1. V gives up 0 bases and J gives up 1 base, and the segment between their germline ends measures 7 bases.